The 22 T cell receptor beta chains below all came from one sample that was sequenced in a study of shared clonotypes between healthy human individuals. Data came from immunoSEQ multiplex PCR; TCRdb stores just in-frame clones and leaves some out. Here the sample spans around 550,000 clones, approximately 95% being singletons. The sequenced sample was naive CD4+ T cells sorted from blood. This sample's subset: CD45RA+ positively selected. The receptors were sampled from a young woman in good health.

This clone was counted once. V is TRBV6-1 and J is TRBJ2-7; D call uncertain. Per germline, CDR1 MNHNS and CDR2 SASEGT. V dropped 9 bases and J dropped 5 bases, with 11 bases sitting between them. The CDR3 has 11 residues. The CDR3 sequence: CASSWVNEQYF. In nucleotides, the CDR3 is TGTGCCAGTTCGTGGGTAAACGAGCAGTACTTC.

The chain recombines TRBV28 with TRBJ1-2, with 8 bases identical to TRBD1. The V segment lost 5 bases and the J segment 5 bases; nucleotides outside the gene matches: 7. CDR3 length equals 14 residues. The germline CDR1 and CDR2 sequences are MDHEN and SYDVKM. The CDR3 sequence is CASSPDRDGYGYTF. In DNA, the CDR3 is TGTGCCAGCAGTCCGGACAGGGACGGGTATGGCTACACCTTC.

This clone appeared a single time. The genes are TRBV6-1 and TRBJ2-1; 8 nucleotides align to TRBD2. The length of the CDR3 is 15 residues. Losses at the gene ends were 4 bases for V and 1 base for J; bases not matched to a gene: 3. Germline CDR1 reads MNHNS; CDR2 reads SASEGT. The CDR3 nucleotides are TGTGCCAGCAGTGCCACGGGGGGGTCCTACAATGAGCAGTTCTTC. Protein sequence: CASSATGGSYNEQFF.

CDR3 nucleotide sequence: TGTGCCAGCAGCTTACGACAGGGGGTTGAGGAGACCCAGTACTTC. This encodes CASSLRQGVEETQYF. The gene calls are TRBV5-4 and TRBJ2-5; the match to TRBD1 covers 9 bases. The J segment lost 5 bases and the V segment lost 2 bases, leaving 7 bases of the junction unmatched. The length of the CDR3 is 15 residues. Germline V lookup: CDR1 SGHNT, CDR2 YYREEE (reference sequence).

This chain uses TRBV5-1 with TRBJ1-1; D is undetermined. Trimming took 0 bases from V and 5 from J, leaving 8 bases between them. There are 13 residues in the CDR3. Germline assignment: CDR1 SGHRS and CDR2 YFSETQ. The CDR3 sequence: CASSLVAGTEAFF. The CDR3 DNA follows: TGCGCCAGCAGCTTGGTCGCCGGGACTGAAGCTTTCTTT.

The gene calls are TRBV19 and TRBJ2-1; 15 bases fit TRBD2. This CDR3 comprises 18 residues. Germline CDR1 and CDR2: LNHDA and SQIVND (reference sequence). With V trimmed by 7 bases and J by 8 bases, 15 bases remained unmatched. CDR3 sequence reads: CASNHPRTSGRATDEQFF. The CDR3 DNA sequence: TGTGCCAGTAATCACCCTCGGACTAGCGGGAGGGCAACCGATGAGCAGTTCTTC.

The chain links TRBV5-1 to TRBJ2-5; a weak D match, TRBD1 (6 bases). The J call is uncertain, as TRBJ2-7 better fits the DNA end. The V gene's germline CDR1 is SGHRS and CDR2 YFSETQ. This CDR3 region has 14 residues. CDR3 DNA: TGCGCCAGCAGCTTGCGGACAGAGTCCTACGAGCAGTACTTC. Translation: CASSLRTESYEQYF.

The chain joins TRBV5-1 to TRBJ2-7; 7 positions agree with TRBD2. The CDR3 loop spans 16 amino acids. Germline loops: CDR1 SGHRS, CDR2 YFSETQ. The ends lost 0 bases at V and 3 bases at J; junction bases unmatched: 9. CDR3 loop: CASSLVSGGSFYEQYF. In DNA form, the CDR3 reads TGCGCCAGCAGCTTGGTGTCTGGCGGGAGTTTCTACGAGCAGTACTTC.

This sequence joins TRBV6-6 and TRBJ2-7, with 8 bases matching TRBD2. Germline V gene lookup returns CDR1 MNHNY and CDR2 SVGAGI (reference sequence). V lost 6 bases and J lost 4; bases outside the gene matches: 8. CDR3 length: 14 amino acids. CDR3: CASRQTSGGYEQYF. In DNA, the CDR3 is TGTGCCAGCAGACAAACTAGCGGTGGGTACGAGCAGTACTTC.

V and J are TRBV5-4 and TRBJ2-3; D is uncertain. This CDR3 region has 14 residues. V lost 4 bases to trimming and J lost 3 bases, with 12 bases between them. Germline CDR1 reads SGHNT; CDR2 reads YYREEE (reference sequence). The CDR3 bases are TGTGCCAGCAGCCCCGAGTGGGGTACAGATACGCAGTATTTT. It yields the protein CASSPEWGTDTQYF.

This chain joins TRBV28 and TRBJ1-1, with TRBD1 matching 10 bases. Per germline, CDR1 MDHEN and CDR2 SYDVKM. The CDR3 is 15 residues long. V gave up 10 bases and J gave up 2 bases; unmatched junction bases: 10. CDR3: CATGPGTGANTEAFF. The CDR3, as DNA: TGTGCCACCGGCCCGGGGACAGGGGCCAACACTGAAGCTTTCTTT.

Comment on this clone: In the same sample, other DNA sequences code for this CDR3. This chain links TRBV5-1 with TRBJ2-5; 11 bases map to TRBD1. CDR3 length: 14 amino acids. Trimming removed 4 bases from V and 2 bases from J; junction bases left unmatched: 1. Germline V gene data show CDR1 as SGHRS and CDR2 as YFSETQ. For the CDR3, the DNA is TGCGCCAGCAGCCGGGACAGGGGGCAAGAGACCCAGTACTTC. Translated, it gives CASSRDRGQETQYF.

The chain combines TRBV6-6 with TRBJ1-5; D is uncertain. The CDR3 consists of 13 residues. Trimming took 2 bases from V and 1 from J, leaving 3 bases between them. The V gene's germline CDR1 is MNHNY and CDR2 SVGAGI (reference sequence). The DNA for the CDR3 is TGTGCCAGCAGTTACCGGAGCAATCAGCCCCAGCATTTT. This translates into CASSYRSNQPQHF.

The chain is built from TRBV7-9 and TRBJ2-5; 7 bases line up with TRBD1. Germline-derived CDR1 and CDR2 are SEHNR and FQNEAQ (reference sequence). Trimming at V came to 3 bases and at J to 11 bases, leaving 6 bases not matched to a gene. The CDR3 runs 12 residues. CDR3 sequence reads: CASSLTGKEQYF. In DNA form, the CDR3 reads TGTGCCAGCAGCTTGACAGGGAAGGAGCAGTACTTC.

The V call is TRBV4-1, the J call TRBJ2-7, with D maybe TRBD2 (5 bases). Per germline, CDR1 MGHRA and CDR2 YSYEKL. Trimming stripped 1 base from V and 10 bases from J, with 23 bases between. This CDR3 has 16 residues. This chain's CDR3 is CASSQGPLILRGTQYF. Here the CDR3 DNA reads TGCGCCAGCAGCCAAGGCCCACTAATTTTACGGGGAACCCAGTACTTC.

The rearrangement links TRBV19 to TRBJ2-7; TRBD1 agrees at 8 bases. Germline lookup yields CDR1 LNHDA and CDR2 SQIVND (reference sequence). This CDR3 region has 16 residues. With V trimmed by 0 bases and J by 6 bases, 10 bases remained unmatched. The DNA of the CDR3 is TGTGCCAGTAGTATAGAATCGACAGGGGCTATGGCCGAGCAGTACTTC. Translating gives CASSIESTGAMAEQYF.

The CDR3 loop reads CASRTGTEAFF. CDR3 nucleotide sequence: TGCGCCAGCAGGACCGGGACTGAAGCTTTCTTT. The chain recombines TRBV10-2 with TRBJ1-1; the D is unclear. Germline CDR1 and CDR2: WSHSY and SAAADI. Trimming shortened V by 6 bases and J by 5 bases, and 7 bases separated the two germline ends. The CDR3 is made up of 11 amino acids.

This chain connects TRBV6-4 to TRBJ1-2, with D perhaps TRBD1 (6 bases). The CDR3 is 16 amino acids. Trimming left V 0 bases short and J 2 bases short, with 13 bases between. The germline CDR1 and CDR2 sequences are MRHNA and SNTAGT. CDR3 DNA sequence: TGTGCCAGCAGTGACTCGGGGGCAGATTACAACTATGGCTACACCTTC. This codes for CASSDSGADYNYGYTF.

The chain recombines TRBV19 with TRBJ1-5; TRBD1 is a possible D gene (5 bases). CDR3 length equals 14 residues. Trimming removed 7 bases at V and 1 base at J, with 11 bases between. The germline gives CDR1 LNHDA, CDR2 SQIVND (reference sequence). Written as DNA, the CDR3 is TGTGCCAGTACACCTCGGGGGAGCAATCAGCCCCAGCATTTT. Translation: CASTPRGSNQPQHF.

This clone has just one count. V is TRBV5-4 and J is TRBJ2-3; TRBD2 matches at 12 bases. The J segment lost 6 bases and the V segment lost 0 bases, leaving 8 bases of the junction unmatched. Germline CDR1 reads SGHNT; CDR2 reads YYREEE (reference sequence). The CDR3 contains 17 residues. This CDR3 reads CASSLGPSGRVRDTQYF. The CDR3 nucleotides are TGTGCCAGCAGCTTGGGGCCTAGCGGGAGGGTTCGGGATACGCAGTATTTT.

The rearrangement joins TRBV6-1 to TRBJ1-1; 7 bases align to TRBD1. The CDR3 totals 13 residues. Germline CDR1 reads MNHNS; CDR2 reads SASEGT. V shed 7 bases and J 1 base; nucleotides not matched to a gene: 3. CDR3 in DNA: TGTGCCAGCAATCGACAGGGGAACACTGAAGCTTTCTTT. Amino acid sequence: CASNRQGNTEAFF.

DNA of the CDR3: TGTGCCACCACCAGGGTCATGGGCTATAGCAATCAGCCCCAGCATTTT. Translating it yields CATTRVMGYSNQPQHF. The chain joins TRBV30 to TRBJ1-5, with D maybe TRBD1 (5 bases). V lost 8 bases and J 0 bases, leaving 20 bases between the germline ends. CDR1 is GTSNPN and CDR2 is SVGIG in the germline V gene (reference sequence). This CDR3 region has 16 residues.